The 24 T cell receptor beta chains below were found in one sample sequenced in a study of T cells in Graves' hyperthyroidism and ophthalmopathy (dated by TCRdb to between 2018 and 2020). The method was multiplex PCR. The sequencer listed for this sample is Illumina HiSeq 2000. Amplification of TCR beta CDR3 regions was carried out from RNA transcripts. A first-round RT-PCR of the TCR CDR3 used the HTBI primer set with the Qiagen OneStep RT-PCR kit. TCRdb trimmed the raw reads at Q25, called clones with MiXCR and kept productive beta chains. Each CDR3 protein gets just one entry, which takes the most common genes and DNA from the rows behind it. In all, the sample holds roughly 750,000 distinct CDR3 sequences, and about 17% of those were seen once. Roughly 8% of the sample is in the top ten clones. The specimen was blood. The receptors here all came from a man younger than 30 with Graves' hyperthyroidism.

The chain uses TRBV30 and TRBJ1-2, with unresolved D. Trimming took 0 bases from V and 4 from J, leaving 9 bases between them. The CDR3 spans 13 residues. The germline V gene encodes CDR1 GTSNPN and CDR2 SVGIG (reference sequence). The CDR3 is CAWSVGQSYGYTF. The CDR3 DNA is TGTGCCTGGAGTGTAGGTCAGAGCTATGGCTACACCTTC.

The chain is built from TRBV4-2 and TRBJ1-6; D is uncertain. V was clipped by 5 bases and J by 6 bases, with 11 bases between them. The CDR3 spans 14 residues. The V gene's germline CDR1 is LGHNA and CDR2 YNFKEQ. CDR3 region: CASSSLLGNSPLHF. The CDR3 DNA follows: TGTGCCAGCAGCTCGCTACTGGGTAATTCACCCCTCCACTTT.

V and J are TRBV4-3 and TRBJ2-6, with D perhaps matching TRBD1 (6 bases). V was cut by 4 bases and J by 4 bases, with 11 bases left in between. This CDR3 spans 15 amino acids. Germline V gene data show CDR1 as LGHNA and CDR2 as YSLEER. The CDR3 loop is CASSPTGRGANVLTF. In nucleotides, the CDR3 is TGCGCCAGCAGCCCGACAGGTCGAGGGGCCAACGTCCTGACTTTC.

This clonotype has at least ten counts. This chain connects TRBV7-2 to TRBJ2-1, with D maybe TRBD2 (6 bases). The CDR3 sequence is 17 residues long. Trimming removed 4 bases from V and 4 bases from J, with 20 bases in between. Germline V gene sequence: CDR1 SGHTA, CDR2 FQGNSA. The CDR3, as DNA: TGTGCCAGCAGCTCAGATGCGGGGTCGGCCCTTTACAATGAGCAGTTCTTC. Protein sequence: CASSSDAGSALYNEQFF. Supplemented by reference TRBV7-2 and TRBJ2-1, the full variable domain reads GAGVSQSPSNKVTEKGKDVELRCDPISGHTALYWYRQSLGQGLEFLIYFQGNSAPDKSGLPSDRFSAERTGGSVSTLTIQRTQQEDSAVYLCASSSDAGSALYNEQFFGPGTRLTVL.

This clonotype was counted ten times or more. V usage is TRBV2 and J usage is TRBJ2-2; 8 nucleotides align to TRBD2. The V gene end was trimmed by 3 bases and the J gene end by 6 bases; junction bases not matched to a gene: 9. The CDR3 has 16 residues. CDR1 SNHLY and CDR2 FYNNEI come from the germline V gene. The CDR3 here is CASSEAGRAVAGELFF. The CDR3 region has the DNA TGTGCCAGCAGTGAGGCCGGGAGGGCCGTAGCCGGGGAGCTGTTTTTT.

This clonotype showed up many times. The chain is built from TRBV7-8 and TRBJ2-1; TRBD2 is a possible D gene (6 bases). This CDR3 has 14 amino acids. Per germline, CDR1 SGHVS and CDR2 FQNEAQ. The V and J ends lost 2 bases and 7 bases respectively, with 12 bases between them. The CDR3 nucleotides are TGTGCCAGCAGCTTATCTGGAGCGGGTAATGAGCAGTTCTTC. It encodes CASSLSGAGNEQFF.

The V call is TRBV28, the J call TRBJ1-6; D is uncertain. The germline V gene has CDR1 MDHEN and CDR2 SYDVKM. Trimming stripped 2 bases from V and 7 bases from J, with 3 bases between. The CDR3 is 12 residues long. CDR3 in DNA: TGTGCCAGCAGTTTAAAAAATTCACCCCTCCACTTT. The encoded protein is CASSLKNSPLHF.

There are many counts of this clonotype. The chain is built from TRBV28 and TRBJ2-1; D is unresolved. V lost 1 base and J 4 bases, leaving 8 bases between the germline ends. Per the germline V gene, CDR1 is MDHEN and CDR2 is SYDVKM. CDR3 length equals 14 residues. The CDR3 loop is CASSLFGRYNEQFF. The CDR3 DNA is TGTGCCAGCAGTTTATTCGGCCGATACAATGAGCAGTTCTTC.

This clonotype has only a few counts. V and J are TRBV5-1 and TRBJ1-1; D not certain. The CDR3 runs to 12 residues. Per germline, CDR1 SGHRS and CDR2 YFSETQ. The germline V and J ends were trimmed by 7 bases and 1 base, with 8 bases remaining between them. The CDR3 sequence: CASENGNTEAFF. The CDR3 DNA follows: TGCGCCAGCGAGAACGGGAACACTGAAGCTTTCTTT.

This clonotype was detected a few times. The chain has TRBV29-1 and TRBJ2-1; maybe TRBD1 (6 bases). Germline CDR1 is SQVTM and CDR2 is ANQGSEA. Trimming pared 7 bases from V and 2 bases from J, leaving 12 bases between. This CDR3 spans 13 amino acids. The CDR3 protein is CSACRGPYNEQFF. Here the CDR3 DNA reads TGCAGCGCATGCAGGGGTCCCTACAATGAGCAGTTCTTC.

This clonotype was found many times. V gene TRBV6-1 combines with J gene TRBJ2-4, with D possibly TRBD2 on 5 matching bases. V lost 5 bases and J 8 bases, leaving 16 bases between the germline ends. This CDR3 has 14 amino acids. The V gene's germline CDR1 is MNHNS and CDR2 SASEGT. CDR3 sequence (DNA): TGTGCCAGCAGTCGCCTTATCCTGGGAGACATTCAGTACTTC. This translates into CASSRLILGDIQYF.

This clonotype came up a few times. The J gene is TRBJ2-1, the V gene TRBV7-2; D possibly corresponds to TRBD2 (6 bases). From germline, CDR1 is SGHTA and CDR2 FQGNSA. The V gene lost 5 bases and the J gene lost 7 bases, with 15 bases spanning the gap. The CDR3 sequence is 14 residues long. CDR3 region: CASSPPGLLNEQFF. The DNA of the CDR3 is TGTGCCAGCAGCCCTCCGGGACTTTTAAATGAGCAGTTCTTC.

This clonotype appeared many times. CDR3 amino acids: CSAWEVSNEQFF. DNA of the CDR3: TGCAGCGCATGGGAGGTATCCAATGAGCAGTTCTTC. The chain links TRBV29-1 to TRBJ2-1; possibly TRBD2 for D (6 bases). V shed 7 bases and J shed 6 bases, with 13 bases lying between them. The germline gives CDR1 SQVTM, CDR2 ANQGSEA. The length of the CDR3 is 12 residues.

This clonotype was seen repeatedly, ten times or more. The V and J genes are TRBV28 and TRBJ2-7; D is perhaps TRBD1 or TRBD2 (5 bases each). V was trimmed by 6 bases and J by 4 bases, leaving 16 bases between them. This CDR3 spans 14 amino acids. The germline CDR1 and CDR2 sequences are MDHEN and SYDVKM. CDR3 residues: CASSSPGPLYEQYF. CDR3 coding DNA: TGTGCCAGCAGCTCTCCGGGACCCCTTTACGAGCAGTACTTC.

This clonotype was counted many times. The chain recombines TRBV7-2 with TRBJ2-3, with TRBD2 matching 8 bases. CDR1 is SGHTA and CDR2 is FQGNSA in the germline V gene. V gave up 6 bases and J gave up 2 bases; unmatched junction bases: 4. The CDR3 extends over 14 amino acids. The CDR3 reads CASSPSGYTDTQYF. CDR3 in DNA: TGTGCCAGCAGTCCTAGCGGGTACACAGATACGCAGTATTTT.

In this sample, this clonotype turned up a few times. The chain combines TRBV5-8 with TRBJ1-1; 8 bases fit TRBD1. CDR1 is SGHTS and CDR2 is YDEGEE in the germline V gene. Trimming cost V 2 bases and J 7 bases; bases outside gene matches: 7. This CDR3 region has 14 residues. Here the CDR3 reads CASSFQTGAIEAFF. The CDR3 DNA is TGTGCCAGCAGCTTCCAGACAGGGGCCATTGAAGCTTTCTTT.

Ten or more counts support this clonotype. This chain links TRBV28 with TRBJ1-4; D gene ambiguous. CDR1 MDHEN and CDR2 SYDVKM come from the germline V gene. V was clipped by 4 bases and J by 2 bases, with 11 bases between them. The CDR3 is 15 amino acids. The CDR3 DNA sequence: TGTGCCAGCAGTTCGGGGTTCTCGACTAATGAAAAACTGTTTTTT. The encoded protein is CASSSGFSTNEKLFF.

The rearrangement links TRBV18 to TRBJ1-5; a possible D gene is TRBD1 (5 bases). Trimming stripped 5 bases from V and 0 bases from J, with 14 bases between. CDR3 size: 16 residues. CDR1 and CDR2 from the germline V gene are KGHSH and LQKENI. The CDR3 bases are TGTGCCAGCTCAACGGGGGGACCCTATAGCAATCAGCCCCAGCATTTT. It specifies CASSTGGPYSNQPQHF.

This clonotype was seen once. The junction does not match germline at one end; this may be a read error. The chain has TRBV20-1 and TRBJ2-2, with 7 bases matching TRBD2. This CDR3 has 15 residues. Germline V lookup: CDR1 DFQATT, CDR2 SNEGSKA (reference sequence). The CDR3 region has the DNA TGCAGTGCTAGAGGGTGGGAGGGCACCACCAGGGAGCTGTTTTTT. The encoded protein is CSARGWEGTTRELFF.

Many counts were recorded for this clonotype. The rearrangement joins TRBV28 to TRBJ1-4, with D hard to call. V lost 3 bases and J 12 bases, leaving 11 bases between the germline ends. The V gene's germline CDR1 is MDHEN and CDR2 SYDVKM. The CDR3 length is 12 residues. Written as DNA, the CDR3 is TGTGCCAGCAGTTTTGGCAGGATGGAACTGTTTTTT. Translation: CASSFGRMELFF.

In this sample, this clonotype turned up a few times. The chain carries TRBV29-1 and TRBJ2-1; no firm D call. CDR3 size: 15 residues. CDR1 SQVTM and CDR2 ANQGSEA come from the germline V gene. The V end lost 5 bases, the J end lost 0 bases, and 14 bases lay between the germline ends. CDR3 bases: TGCAGCGTTTTAGATCTCGATAGCTCCTACAATGAGCAGTTCTTC. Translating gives CSVLDLDSSYNEQFF.

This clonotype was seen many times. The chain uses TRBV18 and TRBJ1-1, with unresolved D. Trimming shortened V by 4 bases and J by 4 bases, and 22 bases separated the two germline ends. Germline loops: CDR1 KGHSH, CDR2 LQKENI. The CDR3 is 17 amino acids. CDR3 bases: TGTGCCAGCTCACTCGAGCCTGAGAAGATAGGTGGCACTGAAGCTTTCTTT. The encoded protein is CASSLEPEKIGGTEAFF.

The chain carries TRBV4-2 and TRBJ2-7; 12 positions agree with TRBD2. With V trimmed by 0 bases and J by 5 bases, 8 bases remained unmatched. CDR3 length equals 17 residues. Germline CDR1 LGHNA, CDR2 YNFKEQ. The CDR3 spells CASSQDSASGRGNEQYF. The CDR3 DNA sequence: TGTGCCAGCAGCCAAGATTCGGCTAGCGGGAGGGGCAACGAGCAGTACTTC.

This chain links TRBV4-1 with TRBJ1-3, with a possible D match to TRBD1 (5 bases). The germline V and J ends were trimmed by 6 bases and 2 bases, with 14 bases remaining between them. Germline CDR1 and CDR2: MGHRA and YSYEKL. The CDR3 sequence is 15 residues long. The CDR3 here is CASRKTAGTGNTIYF. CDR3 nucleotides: TGCGCCAGCAGGAAGACAGCGGGAACTGGAAACACCATATATTTT.